The table lists the clone carrying this T cell receptor (beta chain) with a few counts. What it binds is unknown. This specimen comes from a study of blood T cells in healthy people across ages. Study-wide results and caveats: TCR beta diversity per million T cells fell roughly linearly with age.

A minimum of 5.5 micrograms of total RNA was extracted per sample. A second PCR, run for about 7 to 11 cycles, used a sample-barcoded 5' primer plus a J-beta primer mix. All cDNA molecules were each tagged by a template-switch adaptor with 12 random nucleotides. A single record per CDR3 protein comes from TCRdb applying MiXCR to the 5' RACE reads. The sample lists approximately 360,000 distinct CDR3 sequences; about 52% were seen once. V was pared by 0 bases and J by 8 bases, with 17 bases between. The CDR3 is 17 amino acids. Germline V gene sequence: CDR1 LNHNV, CDR2 YYDKDF (reference sequence). V is TRBV15 and J is TRBJ1-6; D may be TRBD1 (6 bases). Sequencing was performed on blood. The TCR comes from a man aged 60-69 years in good health. CDR3 amino acids: CATSRDGTGKVDSPLHF. CDR3 nucleotides: TGTGCCACCAGCAGAGACGGAACAGGGAAGGTTGATTCACCCCTCCACTTT.